These 23 T cell receptor beta chains were sequenced from one sample in a study of cytomegalovirus exposure and HLA in healthy donors. It was with 60 Vbeta and 13 Jbeta primers that the PCR ran. Sequencing used immunoSEQ multiplex PCR; TCRdb keeps in-frame clones, though not all of them. This sample has some 150,000 clones; 55% to 80% occur once, and the top ten carry around an eighth. The sample was PBMCs. The receptors derive from a human donor in good health.

The genes are TRBV7-8 and TRBJ2-3; weak D call: TRBD1 (6 bases). V was cut by 5 bases and J by 4 bases, with 19 bases left in between. This CDR3 is built from 16 residues. CDR1 is SGHVS and CDR2 is FQNEAQ in the germline V gene. CDR3 sequence: CASSPPPGVLADTQYF. CDR3 in DNA: TGTGCCAGCAGCCCACCCCCAGGGGTGTTGGCAGATACGCAGTATTTT.

This clone was counted only a few times. The chain has TRBV18 and TRBJ1-3; D remains unclear. V dropped 4 bases and J dropped 0 bases, with 13 bases sitting between them. CDR3 size: 16 residues. Germline V gives CDR1 KGHSH, CDR2 LQKENI. CDR3 sequence reads: CASSLVREFSGNTIYF. CDR3 nucleotide sequence: TGTGCCAGCTCACTCGTACGGGAGTTCTCTGGAAACACCATATATTTT.

The chain uses TRBV4-1 and TRBJ2-1; no firm D call. The CDR3 is 15 amino acids. Germline V gene sequence: CDR1 MGHRA, CDR2 YSYEKL. Trimming pared 1 base from V and 0 bases from J, leaving 7 bases between. Here the CDR3 DNA reads TGCGCCAGCAGCCAAGTGTTCAGCTCCTACAATGAGCAGTTCTTC. This translates into CASSQVFSSYNEQFF.

The chain joins TRBV5-1 to TRBJ2-7; D possibly corresponds to TRBD1 (5 bases). Germline CDR1 reads SGHRS; CDR2 reads YFSETQ. V was shortened by 1 base and J by 2 bases, with 10 bases between the two germline ends. The CDR3 spans 14 residues. The CDR3 here is CASSLQGRPYEQYF. CDR3 nucleotide sequence: TGCGCCAGCAGCTTGCAGGGTAGACCCTACGAGCAGTACTTC.

This clone occurred once. V usage is TRBV29-1 and J usage is TRBJ2-3, with D tentatively TRBD2 (5 bases). V lost 1 base and J 3 bases, leaving 14 bases between the germline ends. This CDR3 is built from 15 residues. Germline CDR1 and CDR2: SQVTM and ANQGSEA. CDR3 nucleotide sequence: TGCAGCGTTGAAGGAGGATCCCGCGGGACAGATACGCAGTATTTT. As protein: CSVEGGSRGTDTQYF.

V gene TRBV6-5 combines with J gene TRBJ1-1; D remains unclear. This CDR3 contains 11 residues. V lost 10 bases and J lost 0, with 6 bases in between. Germline lookup yields CDR1 MNHEY and CDR2 SVGAGI. The CDR3 protein is CATQMNTEAFF. The CDR3 region has the DNA TGTGCCACACAGATGAACACTGAAGCTTTCTTT.

V is TRBV5-4 and J is TRBJ1-1, with D unclear. The CDR3 extends over 12 amino acids. CDR1 and CDR2 from the germline V gene are SGHNT and YYREEE (reference sequence). Trimming removed 2 bases from V and 1 base from J, with 3 bases in between. The CDR3: CASSFKNTEAFF. The CDR3 DNA reads TGTGCCAGCAGCTTCAAGAACACTGAAGCTTTCTTT.

In the case of this clone: This specimen includes other DNA sequences encoding the same CDR3. The rearrangement links TRBV5-1 to TRBJ2-2; 8 nucleotides align to TRBD2. CDR3 length: 16 amino acids. Germline CDR1 SGHRS, CDR2 YFSETQ. V shed 0 bases, J shed 2 bases, and the junction held 3 bases outside the gene matches. The CDR3 loop is CASSLGLAGNTGELFF. CDR3 DNA sequence: TGCGCCAGCAGCTTGGGGCTAGCGGGTAACACCGGGGAGCTGTTTTTT.

The chain links TRBV4-2 to TRBJ2-3, with D maybe TRBD1 (6 bases). V was trimmed by 1 base and J by 2 bases, leaving 10 bases between them. The CDR3 is made up of 15 amino acids. Germline CDR1 and CDR2: LGHNA and YNFKEQ. CDR3 nucleotides: TGTGCCAGCAGCCAAGGTTGGGACAACACAGATACGCAGTATTTT. Its translation: CASSQGWDNTDTQYF.

This clone has a handful of counts. The J gene is TRBJ2-3, the V gene TRBV7-9; 7 positions match TRBD1. This CDR3 comprises 14 residues. V was clipped by 5 bases and J by 1 base; unmatched bases: 3. The germline CDR1 and CDR2 sequences are SEHNR and FQNEAQ (reference sequence). The CDR3 DNA reads TGTGCCAGCAGCCGAGGACAGGGCACAGATACGCAGTATTTT. Protein product: CASSRGQGTDTQYF.

The chain uses TRBV11-2 and TRBJ2-7; no firm D call. The CDR3 sequence is 15 residues long. In germline, CDR1 is SGHAT, CDR2 FQNNGV. Deletions cut 0 bases from V and 2 bases from J, with 11 bases between. This CDR3 is CASSLDGRPTYEQYF. In DNA, the CDR3 is TGTGCCAGCAGCTTAGATGGCAGGCCAACCTACGAGCAGTACTTC.

This clone was seen more than once but under ten times. The chain joins TRBV4-1 to TRBJ1-3; 7 bases match TRBD1. The junction had 6 bases not matched to a gene; V was cut back by 1 base and J by 3 bases. The CDR3 is 16 amino acids. The germline CDR1 and CDR2 sequences are MGHRA and YSYEKL. The CDR3 DNA sequence: TGCGCCAGCAGCCAAGGGGCAGGGGGTATTGGAAACACCATATATTTT. It codes for CASSQGAGGIGNTIYF.

The rearrangement uses TRBV15 and TRBJ2-5, with 12 bases fitting TRBD2. There are 16 residues in the CDR3. Germline values: CDR1 LNHNV, CDR2 YYDKDF (reference sequence). V lost 1 base, J lost 4 bases, and 4 bases stayed unmatched. The DNA for the CDR3 is TGTGCCACCAGCAGAGTGACTAGCGGGAGCGGAGAGACCCAGTACTTC. Translating it yields CATSRVTSGSGETQYF.

This clone appeared a few times. J is TRBJ2-4 and V is TRBV5-4, with 7 nucleotides matching TRBD2. Trimming at V came to 4 bases and at J to 11 bases, leaving 9 bases not matched to a gene. The V gene's germline CDR1 is SGHNT and CDR2 YYREEE (reference sequence). This CDR3 spans 13 amino acids. CDR3 sequence: CASSTEAGEVQYF. Here the CDR3 DNA reads TGTGCCAGCAGCACGGAGGCGGGGGAGGTTCAGTACTTC.

This chain links TRBV11-3 with TRBJ2-2; tentatively, D is TRBD1 (6 bases). The CDR3 sequence is 13 residues long. Trimming removed 5 bases from V and 8 bases from J, with 12 bases in between. The germline V gene has CDR1 SGHNT and CDR2 YENEEA. The CDR3 nucleotides are TGTGCCAGCAGCGCCACCCAGGGGGGGGAGCTGTTTTTT. Protein sequence: CASSATQGGELFF.

The table lists this clone with a few counts. V gene TRBV11-1 combines with J gene TRBJ2-1, with 11 bases fitting TRBD2. The length of the CDR3 is 15 residues. From germline, CDR1 is SGHAT and CDR2 FQDESV (reference sequence). V was pared by 5 bases and J by 6 bases, with 6 bases of the junction left unmatched. The CDR3 nucleotides read TGTGCCAGCAGCCGAGGACTAGCGGGCTTCAATGAGCAGTTCTTC. Its protein product is CASSRGLAGFNEQFF.

The chain couples TRBV6-5 to TRBJ1-5; D is undetermined. V was pared by 4 bases and J by 7 bases, with 11 bases between. The CDR3 is 13 amino acids. Germline V gene lookup returns CDR1 MNHEY and CDR2 SVGAGI. The CDR3 reads CASSLGPRQPQHF. In DNA, the CDR3 is TGTGCCAGCAGTTTGGGTCCCAGGCAGCCCCAGCATTTT.

The V call is TRBV19, the J call TRBJ1-4; D is possibly TRBD1 (5 bases). The CDR3 totals 15 residues. CDR1 LNHDA and CDR2 SQIVND come from the germline V gene (reference sequence). Trimming removed 4 bases from V and 4 bases from J, with 13 bases in between. The CDR3: CASSTTDSFNEKLFF. The CDR3 DNA reads as TGTGCCAGTAGTACCACTGACAGTTTTAATGAAAAACTGTTTTTT. The full variable domain, rest sourced from reference TRBV19 and TRBJ1-4, is DGGITQSPKYLFRKEGQNVTLSCEQNLNHDAMYWYRQDPGQGLRLIYYSQIVNDFQKGDIAEGYSVSREKKESFPLTVTSAQKNPTAFYLCASSTTDSFNEKLFFGSGTQLSVL.

In regard to this clone: Other nucleotide sequences in the sample specify the same CDR3. The chain recombines TRBV9 with TRBJ2-1; 7 nucleotides line up with TRBD1. The junction had 11 bases not matched to a gene; V was cut back by 5 bases and J by 3 bases. This CDR3 has 16 residues. From germline, CDR1 is SGDLS and CDR2 YYNGEE. The CDR3 DNA reads TGTGCCAGCAGTGTTTTGGGGGACAGATACTACAATGAGCAGTTCTTC. This encodes CASSVLGDRYYNEQFF.

A note on this clone: At one of its ends the junction is not consistent with the germline gene, which may arise from a read error. The V call is TRBV5-4, the J call TRBJ2-5; 12 bases agree with TRBD2. Germline CDR1 SGHNT, CDR2 YYREEE (reference sequence). CDR3 size: 14 residues. The CDR3 region is CASSLAGTSGLRDF. CDR3 in DNA: TGTGCCAGCAGCTTGGCCGGGACTAGCGGGCTGAGGGACTTC.

This clone has only one observation. The chain joins TRBV5-1 to TRBJ2-5; 7 nucleotides agree with TRBD1. Trimming removed 3 bases from V and 0 bases from J; junction bases left unmatched: 5. The V gene's germline CDR1 is SGHRS and CDR2 YFSETQ. The CDR3 covers 15 residues. CDR3 residues: CASSSGQSYQETQYF. In nucleotides, the CDR3 is TGCGCCAGCAGCTCGGGACAGTCGTACCAAGAGACCCAGTACTTC.

The chain carries TRBV5-4 and TRBJ2-2; no definite D call. The CDR3 runs 14 residues. CDR1 and CDR2 (germline): SGHNT, YYREEE (reference sequence). The V and J ends lost 0 bases and 0 bases respectively, with 3 bases between them. Here the CDR3 DNA reads TGTGCCAGCAGCTTGGAGCCGAACACCGGGGAGCTGTTTTTT. As protein: CASSLEPNTGELFF.

The chain combines TRBV6-1 with TRBJ1-4; D perhaps matches TRBD1 (5 bases). This CDR3 region has 13 residues. V was clipped by 8 bases and J by 8 bases, with 15 bases between them. Germline V CDR1 and CDR2: MNHNS, SASEGT. CDR3: CASLLGRGEKLFF. The CDR3 nucleotides are TGTGCCAGCTTACTGGGGCGGGGAGAAAAACTGTTTTTT.